This TCR beta chain was captured by sequencing in a study of T cell repertoires in cytomegalovirus infection. Across the whole study: Selection of CMV epitopes for the study included recently identified HLA-C-restricted and well-studied HLA-B-restricted ones. CMV infection plus the matching HLA type was flagged by public TCR beta signatures.

Germline trimming cut 6 bases from V and 2 bases from J; bases unmatched to any gene: 8. Germline V lookup: CDR1 MNHEY, CDR2 SMNVEV (reference sequence). This CDR3 spans 16 amino acids. Each CDR3 protein is one row after TCRdb ran MiXCR on the reads. The data hold about 110,000 distinct CDR3 sequences, with 42% observed a single time. With regard to this clonotype: Its target is unknown.

Study outcomes and limitations: Summed public TCR beta family frequency identified CMV carriers bearing the relevant HLA. HLA-C-restricted CMV-specific TCR beta clonotypes prevailed in the ex vivo response.

The TCR was taken from a human donor in good health (CMV status not recorded). Some clones in this sample may be carry-over from other donors' samples. The sequences come from CD8+ T cells from cultured PBMCs, collected from culture after CMV antigen stimulation. The chain recombines TRBV27 with TRBJ2-1, with 9 bases aligning to TRBD2. CDR3 sequence (DNA): TGTGCCAGCAGCCACTTAACTAGCGGGCCCTACAATGAGCAGTTCTTC. It translates to CASSHLTSGPYNEQFF.